One sample yielded the 14 T cell receptor beta chains listed below, sequenced in a study of radiotherapy plus CTLA-4 blockade in lung cancer. TCRdb's table, derived via immunoSEQ multiplex PCR, lists solely in-frame clones and lacks some. This repertoire shows about 84,000 clones, less than 80% found once; its top ten account for 11% to 15%. Sequenced here: peripheral blood, sampled from a patient treated with radiotherapy plus ipilimumab. All receptors derive from a human donor with non-small cell lung cancer that progressed on radiotherapy plus ipilimumab.

The chain has TRBV6-6 and TRBJ2-7, with D maybe TRBD1 (5 bases). Germline-derived CDR1 and CDR2 are MNHNY and SVGAGI (reference sequence). Trimming stripped 2 bases from V and 0 bases from J, with 5 bases between. The CDR3 has 13 residues. The CDR3 DNA is TGTGCCAGCAGTTACGACAGCTCCTACGAGCAGTACTTC. This encodes CASSYDSSYEQYF.

This clone appeared once. The V call is TRBV2, the J call TRBJ1-1; a possible D gene is TRBD1 (6 bases). Per the germline V gene, CDR1 is SNHLY and CDR2 is FYNNEI. V was clipped by 5 bases and J by 4 bases, with 17 bases between them. The CDR3 runs to 15 residues. The CDR3 DNA follows: TGTGCCAGCAGTTTGAACTTGGGGGCCGCCACTGAAGCTTTCTTT. Translation: CASSLNLGAATEAFF.

Here the CDR3 DNA reads TGTGCCAGCAGCCTGGGACCTTCCTACGAGCAGTACTTC. It encodes CASSLGPSYEQYF. V gene TRBV4-2 combines with J gene TRBJ2-7; either TRBD1 or TRBD2 may supply D (5 bases each). Germline V gene lookup returns CDR1 LGHNA and CDR2 YNFKEQ. Trimming left V 4 bases short and J 1 base short, with 8 bases between. This CDR3 has 13 amino acids.

This sequence joins TRBV2 and TRBJ1-1; D is unclear. CDR1 is SNHLY and CDR2 is FYNNEI in the germline V gene. The germline V and J ends were trimmed by 7 bases and 1 base, with 13 bases remaining between them. This CDR3 has 14 residues. Here the CDR3 reads CASKLDKGNTEAFF. The DNA of the CDR3 is TGTGCCAGCAAGTTAGACAAGGGGAACACTGAAGCTTTCTTT.

This rearrangement joins TRBV4-2 to TRBJ2-1; 7 bases line up with TRBD2. The CDR3 spans 17 residues. Germline CDR1 LGHNA, CDR2 YNFKEQ. V shed 0 bases and J 6 bases; nucleotides not matched to a gene: 11. The CDR3 loop reads CASSQDGAGRPFNEQFF. Written as DNA, the CDR3 is TGTGCCAGCAGCCAAGATGGGGCCGGGAGGCCGTTCAATGAGCAGTTCTTC.

The table lists this clone with a count of one. CDR3 bases: TGTGCCAGTAGTCAACGACAGGGGGCGATTGCCAAAAACATTCAGTACTTC. Translation: CASSQRQGAIAKNIQYF. V gene TRBV19 combines with J gene TRBJ2-4; 10 nucleotides match TRBD1. V shed 5 bases, J shed 1 base, and the junction held 8 bases outside the gene matches. The germline CDR1 and CDR2 sequences are LNHDA and SQIVND (reference sequence). This CDR3 has 17 residues. The full variable domain, in which reference TRBV19 and TRBJ2-4 provide the parts outside the CDR3, is DGGITQSPKYLFRKEGQNVTLSCEQNLNHDAMYWYRQDPGQGLRLIYYSQIVNDFQKGDIAEGYSVSREKKESFPLTVTSAQKNPTAFYLCASSQRQGAIAKNIQYFGAGTRLSVL.

In its sample, this clone was seen a few times. The genes are TRBV6-5 and TRBJ1-2; the D is unclear. Trimming stripped 1 base from V and 8 bases from J, with 17 bases between. The CDR3 is made up of 15 amino acids. CDR1 MNHEY and CDR2 SVGAGI come from the germline V gene. The CDR3 is CASSYYGPGGDGYTF. The DNA for the CDR3 is TGTGCCAGCAGTTACTACGGGCCGGGAGGAGACGGCTACACCTTC.

This clone was recorded only once. Here the CDR3 reads CASSWGDRVSGAFF. The DNA of the CDR3 is TGTGCCAGCAGCTGGGGGGACAGGGTATCCGGAGCTTTCTTT. The chain uses TRBV5-5 and TRBJ1-1, with 9 bases that match TRBD1. Germline lookup yields CDR1 SGHKS and CDR2 YYEKEE (reference sequence). This CDR3 is built from 14 residues. Germline trimming cut 3 bases from V and 10 bases from J; bases unmatched to any gene: 10.

The chain uses TRBV5-4 and TRBJ2-7; weak D call: TRBD2 (6 bases). Trimming removed 4 bases from V and 3 bases from J, with 14 bases in between. The CDR3 has 14 residues. In germline, CDR1 is SGHNT, CDR2 YYREEE (reference sequence). DNA for the CDR3: TGTGCCAGCAGCCGCTCCGGGACTCTCTACGAGCAGTACTTC. This sequence encodes CASSRSGTLYEQYF.

The J gene is TRBJ1-2, the V gene TRBV7-9; 9 positions agree with TRBD1. Trimming cost V 7 bases and J 4 bases; bases outside gene matches: 7. Germline values: CDR1 SEHNR, CDR2 FQNEAQ (reference sequence). The CDR3 contains 14 residues. CDR3 nucleotide sequence: TGTGCCAGCATCTCACCGGGACAGGGCTATGGCTACACCTTC. The encoded protein is CASISPGQGYGYTF.

This clone appeared a few times. V gene TRBV4-3 combines with J gene TRBJ2-5, with TRBD2 as a possible D gene (6 bases). The ends were cut back, 4 bases at V and 4 bases at J, with 13 bases in the middle. The germline V gene has CDR1 LGHNA and CDR2 YSLEER. The CDR3 loop spans 14 amino acids. CDR3 loop: CASSRGRGLETQYF. The CDR3 DNA is TGCGCCAGCAGCCGGGGCCGGGGGTTAGAGACCCAGTACTTC.

The chain carries TRBV5-6 and TRBJ1-2; D gene unclear. The CDR3 contains 13 residues. CDR1 is SGHDT, CDR2 YYEEEE, per germline. V gave up 4 bases and J gave up 0 bases, with 7 bases separating them. For the CDR3, the DNA is TGTGCCAGCAGCGCCGAAGCTAACTATGGCTACACCTTC. It translates to CASSAEANYGYTF.

The gene calls are TRBV6-1 and TRBJ1-5; D is possibly TRBD1 (5 bases). This CDR3 is 14 amino acids long. Germline CDR1 and CDR2: MNHNS and SASEGT. Trimming left V 6 bases short and J 5 bases short, with 14 bases between. DNA of the CDR3: TGTGCCAGCAGAGGCCCGGGGCTTTATCAGCCCCAGCATTTT. Encoded protein: CASRGPGLYQPQHF.

The DNA of the CDR3 is TGCGCCAGCAGAAGGGCGGATGCTAACTATGGCTACACCTTC. This encodes CASRRADANYGYTF. The chain recombines TRBV5-1 with TRBJ1-2; D not certain. Trimming removed 5 bases from V and 0 bases from J, with 11 bases in between. Germline lookup yields CDR1 SGHRS and CDR2 YFSETQ. The CDR3 runs 14 residues.